The 14 T cell receptor beta chains below come from one sample, sequenced in a study of PD-L1 blockade in urothelial cancer. Time point indicated: pretreatment peripheral blood. Assay: immunoSEQ multiplex PCR; the TCRdb copy retains only in-frame clones and omits some. The sample has 70,000 to 85,000 clones, about 90% seen once. The sequencing used PBMCs, collected around atezolizumab (anti-PD-L1) treatment. The receptors originated from a man in his 70s with urothelial cancer.

V and J are TRBV10-3 and TRBJ2-7; perhaps TRBD2 as D (6 bases). Germline CDR1 and CDR2: ENHRY and SYGVKD. Trimming took 4 bases from V and 4 from J, leaving 17 bases between them. The CDR3 is made up of 15 amino acids. The CDR3 DNA reads TGTGCCATCAGTGTGGAGGACTATTCCCGATACGAGCAGTACTTC. It specifies CAISVEDYSRYEQYF.

The chain is built from TRBV9 and TRBJ1-4; 7 nucleotides agree with TRBD1. The CDR3 covers 16 residues. Germline V gene sequence: CDR1 SGDLS, CDR2 YYNGEE. V lost 2 bases, J lost 7 bases, and 11 bases stayed unmatched. The CDR3 nucleotides are TGTGCCAGCAGCGTGGGTGGAGGGGGCGCCGGTGAAAAACTGTTTTTT. It encodes CASSVGGGGAGEKLFF. The whole variable domain, remainder taken from reference TRBV9 and TRBJ1-4, is DSGVTQTPKHLITATGQRVTLRCSPRSGDLSVYWYQQSLDQGLQFLIQYYNGEERAKGNILERFSAQQFPDLHSELNLSSLELGDSALYFCASSVGGGGAGEKLFFGSGTQLSVL.

The chain joins TRBV5-1 to TRBJ2-2; 9 bases fit TRBD1. Trimming removed 5 bases from V and 5 bases from J; junction bases left unmatched: 10. CDR1 is SGHRS and CDR2 is YFSETQ in the germline V gene. CDR3 length equals 16 residues. CDR3 nucleotides: TGCGCCAGCAGACAGGGGGCAGTGGGTGTTACCGGGGAGCTGTTTTTT. Encoded protein: CASRQGAVGVTGELFF.

The chain has TRBV2 and TRBJ1-3; TRBD1 aligns across 7 bases. The V gene end was trimmed by 4 bases and the J gene end by 0 bases; junction bases not matched to a gene: 3. Germline CDR1 is SNHLY and CDR2 is FYNNEI. This CDR3 is 15 amino acids long. Written as DNA, the CDR3 is TGTGCCAGCAGTGCCACAGGGGTCTCTGGAAACACCATATATTTT. Protein product: CASSATGVSGNTIYF.

The V call is TRBV5-3, the J call TRBJ1-3; D unclear. TRBV5-3 is an ORF for which the function is uncertain. V lost 5 bases and J lost 5, with 20 bases in between. This CDR3 comprises 16 residues. The DNA for the CDR3 is TGTGCCAGAAGACTAGACCGACCCCTAGAAAGAAACACCATATATTTT. Protein product: CARRLDRPLERNTIYF.

CDR3 region: CASSLRWDTQYF. The CDR3 region has the DNA TGTGCCAGCAGCTTGCGGTGGGATACGCAGTATTTT. This sequence joins TRBV5-6 and TRBJ2-3; D is unresolved. The CDR3 runs to 12 residues. Germline CDR1 is SGHDT and CDR2 is YYEEEE. With 1 base removed from V and 6 bases from J, the gap between germline ends came to 6 bases.

For this clone: The same CDR3 can be traced to other DNA sequences in this sample. The chain's CDR3 is CASGPGQGMNTEAFF. The CDR3 DNA reads as TGTGCTAGTGGTCCGGGACAGGGGATGAACACTGAAGCTTTCTTT. The chain uses TRBV12-5 and TRBJ1-1, with 10 positions matching TRBD1. The J segment lost 0 bases and the V segment lost 5 bases, leaving 3 bases of the junction unmatched. The germline V gene has CDR1 LGHNT and CDR2 FRNRAP. CDR3 length equals 15 residues.

The rearrangement links TRBV2 to TRBJ2-7; 12 positions agree with TRBD2. This CDR3 spans 12 amino acids. Trimming cost V 4 bases and J 10 bases; bases outside gene matches: 2. Germline-derived CDR1 and CDR2 are SNHLY and FYNNEI. This CDR3 reads CASSGTSGKQYF. The CDR3 DNA sequence: TGTGCCAGCAGTGGGACTAGCGGGAAACAGTACTTC.

This clone came up once. The CDR3 DNA reads as TGTGCCAGCAGTTTTACAGGACAATATAGCAATCAGCCCCAGCATTTT. Its translation: CASSFTGQYSNQPQHF. V usage is TRBV28 and J usage is TRBJ1-5; TRBD1 is a possible D gene (5 bases). Deletions cut 3 bases from V and 0 bases from J, with 12 bases between. The CDR3 spans 16 residues. Germline lookup yields CDR1 MDHEN and CDR2 SYDVKM.

This clone was detected only once. The chain uses TRBV10-2 and TRBJ2-2; the match to TRBD2 covers 8 bases. With 0 bases clipped from V and 5 bases from J, the junction kept 14 bases outside the gene matches. Per the germline V gene, CDR1 is WSHSY and CDR2 is SAAADI. This CDR3 is built from 19 residues. The CDR3 region is CASSESPHVPAGVTGELFF. CDR3 DNA: TGCGCCAGCAGTGAGTCTCCCCACGTTCCAGCGGGAGTAACCGGGGAGCTGTTTTTT.

V gene TRBV20-1 combines with J gene TRBJ2-7; possibly TRBD2 for D (5 bases). The germline V gene encodes CDR1 DFQATT and CDR2 SNEGSKA (reference sequence). CDR3 length equals 11 residues. The V and J ends lost 5 bases and 5 bases respectively, with 10 bases between them. The CDR3 nucleotides read TGCAGTGCTGGACTCTGGGACGAGCAGTACTTC. Residues: CSAGLWDEQYF.

V gene TRBV7-3 combines with J gene TRBJ2-5; TRBD2 aligns across 7 bases. Germline V CDR1 and CDR2: SGHTA, FQGTGA. J gave up 5 bases and V 1 base, and 7 bases lay outside the gene matches. The CDR3 totals 15 residues. The DNA of the CDR3 is TGTGCCAGCAGCTTAAACGGGAGGACGGGGGAGACCCAGTACTTC. Translating gives CASSLNGRTGETQYF.

The CDR3 DNA reads as TGCAGCGTTATTATCAGGGGCTACGAGCAGTACTTC. Protein sequence: CSVIIRGYEQYF. This rearrangement joins TRBV29-1 to TRBJ2-7, with D possibly being TRBD1 (6 bases). Germline V gene sequence: CDR1 SQVTM, CDR2 ANQGSEA. This CDR3 spans 12 amino acids. Trimming pared 5 bases from V and 3 bases from J, leaving 11 bases between.

The chain has TRBV5-6 and TRBJ2-7; D perhaps matches TRBD1 (5 bases). The CDR3 has 14 residues. The V end lost 0 bases, the J end lost 6 bases, and 13 bases lay between the germline ends. Germline CDR1 and CDR2: SGHDT and YYEEEE. CDR3 sequence: CASSLGQTRSEQYF. CDR3 DNA: TGTGCCAGCAGCTTGGGACAGACGAGGAGCGAGCAGTACTTC.